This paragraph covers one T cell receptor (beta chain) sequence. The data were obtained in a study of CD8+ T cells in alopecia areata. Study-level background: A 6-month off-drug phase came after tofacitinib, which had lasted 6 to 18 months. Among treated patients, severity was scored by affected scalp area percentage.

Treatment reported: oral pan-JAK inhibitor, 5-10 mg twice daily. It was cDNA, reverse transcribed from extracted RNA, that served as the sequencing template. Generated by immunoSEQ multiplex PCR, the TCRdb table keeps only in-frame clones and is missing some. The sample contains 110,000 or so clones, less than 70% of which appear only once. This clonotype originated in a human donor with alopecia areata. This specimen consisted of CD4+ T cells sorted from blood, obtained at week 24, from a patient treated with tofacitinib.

This chain's CDR3 is CSVQESGANVLTF. The CDR3 region has the DNA TGCAGCGTGCAGGAGTCTGGGGCCAACGTCCTGACTTTC. The chain combines TRBV29-1 with TRBJ2-6, with D unresolved. Germline assignment: CDR1 SQVTM and CDR2 ANQGSEA. The CDR3 has 13 residues. V was clipped by 6 bases and J by 1 base, with 7 bases between them. The whole variable domain, filled in from reference TRBV29-1 and TRBJ2-6, reads SAVISQKPSRDICQRGTSLTIQCQVDSQVTMMFWYRQQPGQSLTLIATANQGSEATYESGFVIDKFPISRPNLTFSTLTVSNMSPEDSSIYLCSVQESGANVLTFGAGSRLTVL.